Following are 29 T cell receptor beta chains from one sample sequenced in a study of blood T cell repertoires in COVID-19. The repertoire was sequenced with immunoSEQ multiplex PCR; TCRdb's copy has only in-frame clones and lacks some. The sample contains over 150,000 clones, about 90% of which appear only once. Sequences were obtained from peripheral blood. The receptors derive from a man aged 45-60 years with acute or convalescent COVID-19.

The rearrangement joins TRBV19 to TRBJ2-7; tentative D call: TRBD2 (5 bases). Trimming cost V 9 bases and J 4 bases, with 13 bases left between them. Germline V gene lookup returns CDR1 LNHDA and CDR2 SQIVND (reference sequence). This CDR3 comprises 12 residues. In nucleotides, the CDR3 is TGTGCCAGCAGCGGACCAGGATACGAGCAGTACTTC. This codes for CASSGPGYEQYF.

The genes are TRBV7-9 and TRBJ2-7; 9 positions match TRBD1. The germline V gene has CDR1 SEHNR and CDR2 FQNEAQ (reference sequence). The CDR3 extends over 17 amino acids. With 5 bases clipped from V and 4 bases from J, the junction kept 15 bases outside the gene matches. The CDR3 DNA sequence: TGTGCCAGCAGCCCAACCGCCGGACAGGGGAAAAATTACGAGCAGTACTTC. It is translated as CASSPTAGQGKNYEQYF.

This rearrangement joins TRBV28 to TRBJ2-1, with D perhaps TRBD1 (8 bases). The V gene's germline CDR1 is MDHEN and CDR2 SYDVKM. This CDR3 is 14 amino acids long. The germline V and J ends were trimmed by 8 bases and 7 bases, with 18 bases remaining between them. For the CDR3, the DNA is TGTGCCAGCGGATTATACAGGGGGGGGAATGAGCAGTTCTTC. Translating it yields CASGLYRGGNEQFF.

The V gene is TRBV6-5, the J gene TRBJ2-1, with 10 bases aligning to TRBD1. V trimming: 7 bases; J trimming: 8 bases; junction bases outside the gene matches: 8. This CDR3 spans 14 amino acids. Germline CDR1 MNHEY, CDR2 SVGAGI. DNA for the CDR3: TGTGCCAGCAATTTGGGACAGGGGATATATGAGCAGTTCTTC. As protein: CASNLGQGIYEQFF.

This rearrangement joins TRBV5-5 to TRBJ2-1; no clear D gene. Trimming pared 0 bases from V and 10 bases from J, leaving 11 bases between. The V gene's germline CDR1 is SGHKS and CDR2 YYEKEE (reference sequence). This CDR3 contains 13 residues. This chain's CDR3 is CASSLASDSEQFF. The CDR3 nucleotides are TGTGCCAGCAGCTTGGCCAGTGACTCCGAGCAGTTCTTC.

The chain combines TRBV10-2 with TRBJ2-7; 15 bases are shared with TRBD2. J was trimmed by 5 bases and V by 6 bases; bases with no gene match: 2. Germline assignment: CDR1 WSHSY and CDR2 SAAADI. CDR3 size: 14 residues. The CDR3 DNA reads TGCGCCAGCAGGGGACTAGCGGGAGGCCACGAGCAGTACTTC. Residues: CASRGLAGGHEQYF.

The chain joins TRBV7-9 to TRBJ2-3, with D tentatively TRBD2 (6 bases). This CDR3 region has 14 residues. Germline CDR1 reads SEHNR; CDR2 reads FQNEAQ (reference sequence). Trimming removed 5 bases at V and 2 bases at J, with 11 bases between. The CDR3 loop reads CASSRLEITDTQYF. CDR3 coding DNA: TGTGCCAGCAGCCGACTAGAGATCACAGATACGCAGTATTTT.

The chain has TRBV30 and TRBJ1-6, with D unclear. The CDR3 totals 16 residues. Trimming left V 0 bases short and J 0 bases short, with 9 bases between. Per germline, CDR1 GTSNPN and CDR2 SVGIG (reference sequence). The chain's CDR3 is CAWSVIGSSYNSPLHF. The CDR3 DNA sequence: TGTGCCTGGAGTGTAATAGGGAGCTCCTATAATTCACCCCTCCACTTT. Together with reference TRBV30 and TRBJ1-6, the CDR3 gives the full variable domain: SQTIHQWPATLVQPVGSPLSLECTVEGTSNPNLYWYRQAAGRGLQLLFYSVGIGQISSEVPQNLSASRPQDRQFILSSKKLLLSDSGFYLCAWSVIGSSYNSPLHFGNGTRLTVT.

The V and J genes are TRBV18 and TRBJ1-1, with TRBD1 matching 7 bases. In germline, CDR1 is KGHSH, CDR2 LQKENI. The CDR3 has 16 residues. V lost 1 base to trimming and J lost 3 bases; unmatched junction nucleotides: 8. CDR3 region: CASSPRRQGDDTEAFF. CDR3 nucleotides: TGTGCCAGCTCACCACGGCGTCAGGGGGACGACACTGAAGCTTTCTTT.

The V gene is TRBV27, the J gene TRBJ2-4; the match to TRBD2 covers 7 bases. The germline V gene encodes CDR1 MNHEY and CDR2 SMNVEV (reference sequence). Unmatched junction bases numbered 8, after V lost 3 bases and J lost 9 bases. CDR3 length equals 14 residues. Written as DNA, the CDR3 is TGTGCCAGCAGTTTGCTGGCGGGAGTTGGCATTCAGTACTTC. It yields the protein CASSLLAGVGIQYF.

Only one count was recorded for this clone. The gene calls are TRBV7-9 and TRBJ2-1; 11 nucleotides match TRBD2. The V gene's germline CDR1 is SEHNR and CDR2 FQNEAQ (reference sequence). Trimming at V came to 3 bases and at J to 8 bases, leaving 6 bases not matched to a gene. This CDR3 is built from 15 residues. CDR3 protein: CASSFSGRAGDEQFF. CDR3 nucleotides: TGTGCCAGCAGCTTTAGCGGGAGGGCCGGCGATGAGCAGTTCTTC. The full variable domain, in which reference TRBV7-9 and TRBJ2-1 provide the parts outside the CDR3, is DTGVSQNPRHKITKRGQNVTFRCDPISEHNRLYWYRQTLGQGPEFLTYFQNEAQLEKSRLLSDRFSAERPKGSFSTLEIQRTEQGDSAMYLCASSFSGRAGDEQFFGPGTRLTVL.

The V gene is TRBV3-1 (or the pseudogene TRBV3-2), the J gene TRBJ2-5; D possibly corresponds to TRBD1 (6 bases). Trimming took 0 bases from V and 1 from J, leaving 15 bases between them. Germline CDR1 reads LGHDT; CDR2 reads YNNKEL (reference sequence). This CDR3 has 17 amino acids. CDR3 bases: TGTGCCAGCAGCCAAGATGCAGGGGACGTACTCCAAGAGACCCAGTACTTC. Amino acid sequence: CASSQDAGDVLQETQYF.

This rearrangement joins TRBV30 to TRBJ2-3; 11 positions match TRBD2. This CDR3 is built from 18 residues. After removal of 3 bases from V and 2 bases from J, the junction contained 13 bases not matched to a gene. CDR1 is GTSNPN and CDR2 is SVGIG in the germline V gene (reference sequence). The CDR3 here is CAWRGLAGEKTPTDTQYF. CDR3 DNA: TGTGCCTGGAGAGGACTAGCGGGTGAAAAGACCCCCACAGATACGCAGTATTTT. Based on the CDR3 plus reference TRBV30 and TRBJ2-3, the full variable domain is SQTIHQWPATLVQPVGSPLSLECTVEGTSNPNLYWYRQAAGRGLQLLFYSVGIGQISSEVPQNLSASRPQDRQFILSSKKLLLSDSGFYLCAWRGLAGEKTPTDTQYFGPGTRLTVL.

The gene calls are TRBV20-1 and TRBJ2-1; 8 bases match TRBD2. Unmatched junction bases numbered 11, after V lost 5 bases and J lost 5 bases. CDR3 length: 15 amino acids. Germline V gene lookup returns CDR1 DFQATT and CDR2 SNEGSKA (reference sequence). Written as DNA, the CDR3 is TGCAGTGCTCGTGACCCGGGGGGGCGACACAATGAGCAGTTCTTC. Its protein is CSARDPGGRHNEQFF.

A remark on this clone: Other DNA variants within this sample encode the same CDR3. The rearrangement links TRBV30 to TRBJ1-1; D uncertain. Trimming left V 0 bases short and J 0 bases short, with 5 bases between. The germline V gene has CDR1 GTSNPN and CDR2 SVGIG (reference sequence). The CDR3 has 13 amino acids. The DNA of the CDR3 is TGTGCCTGGAGTGTACAAATGAACACTGAAGCTTTCTTT. This sequence encodes CAWSVQMNTEAFF. Combining the CDR3 with reference TRBV30 and TRBJ1-1 gives the whole variable domain SQTIHQWPATLVQPVGSPLSLECTVEGTSNPNLYWYRQAAGRGLQLLFYSVGIGQISSEVPQNLSASRPQDRQFILSSKKLLLSDSGFYLCAWSVQMNTEAFFGQGTRLTVV.

The V and J genes are TRBV25-1 and TRBJ2-1; D is undetermined. Trimming took off 2 bases at V and 8 bases at J, with 10 bases between the two ends. The CDR3 is made up of 13 amino acids. Germline assignment: CDR1 MGHDK and CDR2 SYGVNS. CDR3 residues: CASSEMSGYEQFF. The CDR3 nucleotides are TGTGCCAGCAGTGAAATGTCTGGCTATGAGCAGTTCTTC. The whole variable domain, filled in from reference TRBV25-1 and TRBJ2-1, reads EADIYQTPRYLVIGTGKKITLECSQTMGHDKMYWYQQDPGMELHLIHYSYGVNSTEKGDLSSESTVSRIRTEHFPLTLESARPSHTSQYLCASSEMSGYEQFFGPGTRLTVL.

This chain joins TRBV28 and TRBJ2-2; 8 bases map to TRBD1. The CDR3 is made up of 13 amino acids. Germline CDR1 is MDHEN and CDR2 is SYDVKM. Trimming took 5 bases from V and 6 from J; bases not matched to a gene: 2. The chain's CDR3 is CASSLTGAGELFF. The CDR3 DNA sequence: TGTGCCAGCAGTCTGACAGGGGCCGGGGAGCTGTTTTTT.

This sequence joins TRBV7-9 and TRBJ1-4, with D perhaps TRBD1 (6 bases). CDR3 length: 13 amino acids. V was shortened by 4 bases and J by 10 bases, with 13 bases between the two germline ends. From germline, CDR1 is SEHNR and CDR2 FQNEAQ (reference sequence). The CDR3 sequence: CASSSDSGGKLFF. CDR3 bases: TGTGCCAGCAGCTCGGACAGCGGAGGAAAACTGTTTTTT. The full variable domain, completed using reference TRBV7-9 and TRBJ1-4, is DTGVSQNPRHKITKRGQNVTFRCDPISEHNRLYWYRQTLGQGPEFLTYFQNEAQLEKSRLLSDRFSAERPKGSFSTLEIQRTEQGDSAMYLCASSSDSGGKLFFGSGTQLSVL.

V gene TRBV28 combines with J gene TRBJ2-7, with D maybe TRBD1 (5 bases). Germline V lookup: CDR1 MDHEN, CDR2 SYDVKM. This CDR3 region has 15 residues. The V end was cut by 3 bases, the J end by 0 bases, with 12 bases between. CDR3 sequence (DNA): TGTGCCAGCAGTTTCTCGGACATTTTCTCCTACGAGCAGTACTTC. Residues: CASSFSDIFSYEQYF.

The chain combines TRBV7-2 with TRBJ1-2, with 7 bases aligning to TRBD1. Germline V gives CDR1 SGHTA, CDR2 FQGNSA. CDR3 length equals 14 residues. V was clipped by 0 bases and J by 3 bases; unmatched bases: 1. The CDR3 loop is CASSLAQGDYGYTF. The CDR3, as DNA: TGTGCCAGCAGCTTAGCCCAGGGGGACTATGGCTACACCTTC.

The chain links TRBV2 to TRBJ1-1; D gene ambiguous. The V end was cut by 7 bases, the J end by 0 bases, with 15 bases between. Germline values: CDR1 SNHLY, CDR2 FYNNEI. There are 15 residues in the CDR3. CDR3 DNA: TGTGCCAGCAACCTGAGGCGACTTTTGAACACTGAAGCTTTCTTT. This translates into CASNLRRLLNTEAFF.

The chain combines TRBV28 with TRBJ1-5, with 10 bases that match TRBD1. J lost 6 bases, V lost 6 bases, and 8 bases had no gene match. The V gene's germline CDR1 is MDHEN and CDR2 SYDVKM. The CDR3 has 15 residues. The CDR3 sequence: CASRRGQGVIQPQHF. CDR3 sequence (DNA): TGTGCCAGCAGGCGTGGACAGGGGGTAATTCAGCCCCAGCATTTT.

V and J are TRBV5-1 and TRBJ1-2; the match to TRBD1 covers 10 bases. The CDR3 runs to 15 residues. After removal of 0 bases from V and 8 bases from J, the junction contained 7 bases not matched to a gene. CDR1 and CDR2 (germline): SGHRS, YFSETQ. CDR3 region: CASSLGQGAISGYTF. Written as DNA, the CDR3 is TGCGCCAGCAGCTTGGGACAGGGGGCGATTAGCGGCTACACCTTC.

The rearrangement links TRBV11-3 to TRBJ2-3, with 14 bases that match TRBD2. This CDR3 has 16 amino acids. The J segment lost 4 bases and the V segment lost 3 bases, leaving 3 bases of the junction unmatched. CDR1 and CDR2 (germline): SGHNT, YENEEA. CDR3 residues: CASSFGLAGGADTQYF. The CDR3 DNA reads as TGTGCCAGCAGCTTCGGACTAGCGGGAGGTGCAGATACGCAGTATTTT.

The chain employs TRBV19 and TRBJ2-1; 14 positions agree with TRBD2. Per the germline V gene, CDR1 is LNHDA and CDR2 is SQIVND (reference sequence). Trimming cost V 7 bases and J 13 bases; bases outside gene matches: 6. This CDR3 has 13 residues. CDR3 loop: CASNRLAGGPQFF. CDR3 coding DNA: TGTGCCAGTAACCGACTAGCGGGAGGGCCCCAGTTCTTC.

This sequence joins TRBV29-1 and TRBJ1-3; TRBD1 matches 9 bases. The germline CDR1 and CDR2 sequences are SQVTM and ANQGSEA. The CDR3 extends over 14 amino acids. V lost 5 bases to trimming and J lost 7 bases; unmatched junction nucleotides: 9. Here the CDR3 reads CSVSGQGSGNTIYF. The CDR3 nucleotides are TGCAGCGTTTCCGGACAGGGGTCAGGGAACACCATATATTTT.

This chain joins TRBV7-3 and TRBJ2-1, with TRBD2 identical over 7 bases. Germline lookup yields CDR1 SGHTA and CDR2 FQGTGA. This CDR3 has 16 residues. The V and J ends lost 2 bases and 7 bases, in that order; junction bases with no gene match: 11. The CDR3, as DNA: TGTGCCAGCAGCTTAGTGGCGGGAGCAGGTTTGAATGAGCAGTTCTTC. Its protein is CASSLVAGAGLNEQFF.

The chain employs TRBV28 and TRBJ1-5; TRBD1 matches at 9 bases. With 6 bases clipped from V and 2 bases from J, the junction kept 5 bases outside the gene matches. Germline V gene data show CDR1 as MDHEN and CDR2 as SYDVKM. There are 15 residues in the CDR3. Written as DNA, the CDR3 is TGTGCCAGCAGGACACAGGGGGCCGGCAATCAGCCCCAGCATTTT. This gives the protein CASRTQGAGNQPQHF.

J is TRBJ2-7 and V is TRBV9; D unresolved. The germline V and J ends were trimmed by 3 bases and 5 bases, with 12 bases remaining between them. Germline lookup yields CDR1 SGDLS and CDR2 YYNGEE. CDR3 length: 13 residues. The CDR3 spells CASSARWSDEQYF. CDR3 sequence (DNA): TGTGCCAGCAGCGCCAGGTGGTCTGACGAGCAGTACTTC.